The 19 T cell receptor beta chains below come from one sample, sequenced in a study of T-cell memory formation after mild COVID-19. MiXCR was run by TCRdb on the 5' RACE reads, yielding one entry per CDR3 protein. This table has approximately 410,000 distinct CDR3 sequences, more than 20% appearing once. The sequencing sample was made of PBMCs or a T cell subset sorted from them (not recorded which). The receptor source for this set is an adult woman who had mild COVID-19 (a few samples of this study predate the infection). Cell type and time point are not known.

There are a few counts of this clonotype. The chain recombines TRBV4-3 with TRBJ1-2; 8 positions agree with TRBD1. After removal of 0 bases from V and 2 bases from J, the junction contained 8 bases not matched to a gene. Germline V gene lookup returns CDR1 LGHNA and CDR2 YSLEER. This CDR3 is 17 amino acids long. The CDR3 protein is CASSQDDRQGRNYGYTF. The DNA of the CDR3 is TGCGCCAGCAGCCAAGATGACCGACAGGGGCGGAACTATGGCTACACCTTC.

The chain combines TRBV27 with TRBJ2-7; D is undetermined. The CDR3 is 14 residues long. Trimming cost V 2 bases and J 3 bases, with 11 bases left between them. Germline CDR1 MNHEY, CDR2 SMNVEV (reference sequence). The CDR3 loop is CASSLTQDLYEQYF. CDR3 nucleotides: TGTGCCAGCAGTTTAACGCAGGACCTCTACGAGCAGTACTTC.

CDR3 sequence reads: CATRQRGLDTQYF. For the CDR3, the DNA is TGTGCCACCCGCCAAAGAGGACTGGATACGCAGTATTTT. J is TRBJ2-3 and V is TRBV15, with D perhaps TRBD2 (5 bases). V gave up 8 bases and J gave up 6 bases, with 15 bases separating them. The CDR3 runs to 13 residues. Germline V gene lookup returns CDR1 LNHNV and CDR2 YYDKDF (reference sequence).

This clonotype was counted a few times. J is TRBJ2-3 and V is TRBV2; D is undetermined. Looked up from germline, CDR1 is SNHLY and CDR2 is FYNNEI. Trimming pared 4 bases from V and 2 bases from J, leaving 13 bases between. The CDR3 is made up of 15 amino acids. CDR3 sequence: CASSVRGGDTDTQYF. As DNA, the CDR3 is TGTGCCAGCAGTGTCCGCGGCGGAGACACAGATACGCAGTATTTT.

This clonotype appeared a few times. This sequence joins TRBV6-1 and TRBJ2-3; 7 nucleotides line up with TRBD2. Germline V gives CDR1 MNHNS, CDR2 SASEGT. The V and J ends lost 6 bases and 2 bases, in that order; junction bases with no gene match: 11. The CDR3 spans 16 residues. The CDR3 DNA reads TGTGCCAGCAGCCCATGGGAGGGAAGCTCCACAGATACGCAGTATTTT. It codes for CASSPWEGSSTDTQYF.

The V and J genes are TRBV5-1 and TRBJ2-1; 8 nucleotides agree with TRBD1. In germline, CDR1 is SGHRS, CDR2 YFSETQ. This CDR3 spans 15 amino acids. V was pared by 2 bases and J by 4 bases, with 5 bases of the junction left unmatched. The CDR3 DNA is TGCGCCAGCAGCTTACAGGGGGTAGCATACAATGAGCAGTTCTTC. Amino acid sequence: CASSLQGVAYNEQFF.

V gene TRBV24-1 combines with J gene TRBJ1-5; D is unresolved. The ends were cut back, 3 bases at V and 4 bases at J, with 12 bases in the middle. The CDR3 is 15 residues long. Germline lookup yields CDR1 KGHDR and CDR2 SFDVKD. The DNA of the CDR3 is TGTGCCACCAGTGATCCGACAAGTCCTAATCAGCCCCAGCATTTT. It is translated as CATSDPTSPNQPQHF.

The rearrangement links TRBV5-1 to TRBJ2-7; 7 bases match TRBD2. CDR3 length: 15 amino acids. CDR1 and CDR2 (germline): SGHRS, YFSETQ. V gave up 5 bases and J gave up 5 bases; unmatched junction bases: 13. The DNA of the CDR3 is TGCGCCAGCAGTCCGGCAGCCAAGCGGGGTCACGAGCAGTACTTC. Residues: CASSPAAKRGHEQYF.

The chain joins TRBV12-3 or TRBV12-4 to TRBJ1-3; TRBD1 matches at 10 bases. This CDR3 comprises 17 residues. The J segment lost 4 bases and the V segment lost 3 bases, leaving 9 bases of the junction unmatched. The chain's CDR3 is CASSFSPGQGPGNTIYF. CDR3 bases: TGTGCCAGCAGTTTTTCTCCGGGACAGGGGCCGGGAAACACCATATATTTT.

The chain has TRBV12-3 or TRBV12-4 and TRBJ1-1; perhaps TRBD1 as D (6 bases). Trimming left V 5 bases short and J 4 bases short, with 14 bases between. The CDR3 is 14 amino acids. The CDR3 spells CASSPTTGRTEAFF. The CDR3 nucleotides are TGTGCCAGCAGTCCGACCACAGGGCGCACTGAAGCTTTCTTT.

This chain joins TRBV7-2 and TRBJ2-5; D possibly corresponds to TRBD1 (6 bases). Trimming removed 2 bases from V and 4 bases from J, with 17 bases in between. This CDR3 is 16 amino acids long. From germline, CDR1 is SGHTA and CDR2 FQGNSA. The CDR3 sequence: CASSLIEGGSLETQYF. The CDR3 DNA is TGTGCCAGCAGCTTAATTGAAGGGGGTTCACTAGAGACCCAGTACTTC.

The rearrangement uses TRBV15 and TRBJ2-5, with 7 bases fitting TRBD1. J was trimmed by 1 base and V by 5 bases; bases with no gene match: 13. Germline V gene lookup returns CDR1 LNHNV and CDR2 YYDKDF (reference sequence). The CDR3 sequence is 17 residues long. CDR3 amino acids: CATSAPGRGPIQETQYF. The CDR3, as DNA: TGTGCCACCAGCGCCCCAGGTAGGGGGCCGATCCAAGAGACCCAGTACTTC. The whole variable domain, filled in from reference TRBV15 and TRBJ2-5, reads DAMVIQNPRYQVTQFGKPVTLSCSQTLNHNVMYWYQQKSSQAPKLLFHYYDKDFNNEADTPDNFQSRRPNTSFCFLDIRSPGLGDTAMYLCATSAPGRGPIQETQYFGPGTRLLVL.

The J gene is TRBJ2-7, the V gene TRBV20-1; D is undetermined. The V gene lost 3 bases and the J gene lost 0 bases, with 12 bases spanning the gap. The length of the CDR3 is 14 residues. Germline V gene lookup returns CDR1 DFQATT and CDR2 SNEGSKA (reference sequence). CDR3 region: CSARSRPLSYEQYF. The DNA for the CDR3 is TGCAGTGCTAGGTCCAGACCGCTCTCCTACGAGCAGTACTTC.

This chain links TRBV9 with TRBJ2-1; no definite D call. The CDR3 has 13 residues. Deletions cut 4 bases from V and 9 bases from J, with 14 bases between. Germline V gives CDR1 SGDLS, CDR2 YYNGEE. For the CDR3, the DNA is TGTGCCAGCAGCCTCACCCCTATTGTTGAGCAGTTCTTC. Translating gives CASSLTPIVEQFF.

CDR3 amino acids: CASSQGLNSNQPQHF. The CDR3 coding sequence is TGTGCCAGCAGCCAGGGCCTTAATAGCAATCAGCCCCAGCATTTT. The chain joins TRBV27 to TRBJ1-5; D perhaps matches TRBD1 (5 bases). The CDR3 runs 15 residues. Germline assignment: CDR1 MNHEY and CDR2 SMNVEV (reference sequence). V was cut by 6 bases and J by 0 bases, with 12 bases left in between.

This clonotype has a handful of counts. The rearrangement links TRBV7-9 to TRBJ1-2; unclear D gene. Germline CDR1 reads SEHNR; CDR2 reads FQNEAQ (reference sequence). Trimming took 0 bases from V and 13 from J, leaving 12 bases between them. This CDR3 region has 12 residues. The CDR3 bases are TGTGCCAGCAGCTTAGCAGGGAAAGGGTGCACCTTC. It encodes CASSLAGKGCTF.

This clonotype has just a few counts. The chain joins TRBV19 to TRBJ1-4; D perhaps matches TRBD1 (6 bases). V lost 3 bases, J lost 8 bases, and 25 bases lay in between. Germline assignment: CDR1 LNHDA and CDR2 SQIVND (reference sequence). The CDR3 runs to 18 residues. The CDR3 sequence is CASSISPGGLTHGEKLFF. The DNA of the CDR3 is TGTGCCAGTAGTATCAGTCCCGGGGGCCTCACTCATGGAGAAAAACTGTTTTTT.

This clonotype showed up many times. V is TRBV20-1 and J is TRBJ2-1; 14 bases agree with TRBD2. Germline loops: CDR1 DFQATT, CDR2 SNEGSKA (reference sequence). J was trimmed by 0 bases and V by 7 bases; bases with no gene match: 14. This CDR3 has 19 residues. The CDR3: CSVKSGTSGRRGSYNEQFF. In nucleotides, the CDR3 is TGCAGTGTCAAATCCGGGACTAGCGGGAGAAGGGGCTCCTACAATGAGCAGTTCTTC.

This chain links TRBV27 with TRBJ1-1; D is unclear. Germline values: CDR1 MNHEY, CDR2 SMNVEV (reference sequence). This CDR3 has 13 amino acids. Trimming pared 0 bases from V and 6 bases from J, leaving 8 bases between. CDR3 region: CASSLSVGPEAFF. The CDR3 DNA reads as TGTGCCAGCAGTTTATCGGTGGGTCCTGAAGCTTTCTTT.